Below are 32 T cell receptor beta chains sequenced from a single sample in a study of blood T cell repertoires in COVID-19. The data were produced by immunoSEQ multiplex PCR, yet TCRdb's version contains in-frame clones alone and is incomplete. The table has under 250,000 clones, 65% to 85% seen once. The sample consisted of PBMCs or T cells enriched from blood (not recorded which). These receptors were collected from a woman aged 60 to 75 who had recovered from COVID-19.

As to this clone: The sample carries other DNA sequences with the same CDR3. The chain links TRBV10-1 to TRBJ1-1; D is perhaps TRBD1 (6 bases). Germline V gene data show CDR1 as WNHNN and CDR2 as SYGVQD (reference sequence). V was clipped by 4 bases and J by 1 base, with 7 bases between them. This CDR3 contains 13 residues. CDR3 DNA sequence: TGCGCCAGCAGTGCGACAGGGAACACTGAAGCTTTCTTT. Residues: CASSATGNTEAFF.

The V and J genes are TRBV6-5 and TRBJ2-6, with D possibly being TRBD2 (6 bases). V was trimmed by 0 bases and J by 1 base, leaving 7 bases between them. Per the germline V gene, CDR1 is MNHEY and CDR2 is SVGAGI. The CDR3 consists of 16 residues. As DNA, the CDR3 is TGTGCCAGCAGTTACTCGGGGGGATCTGGGGCCAACGTCCTGACTTTC. Amino acids: CASSYSGGSGANVLTF.

The chain combines TRBV2 with TRBJ1-2; 9 bases line up with TRBD1. V gave up 5 bases and J gave up 8 bases; unmatched junction bases: 6. Germline V gives CDR1 SNHLY, CDR2 FYNNEI. The CDR3 is made up of 13 amino acids. CDR3 loop: CASSTYGTGGYTF. CDR3 coding DNA: TGTGCCAGCAGTACTTACGGGACAGGGGGCTACACCTTC. The variable domain in full, with the rest retrieved from reference TRBV2 and TRBJ1-2, is EPEVTQTPSHQVTQMGQEVILRCVPISNHLYFYWYRQILGQKVEFLVSFYNNEISEKSEIFDDQFSVERPDGSNFTLKIRSTKLEDSAMYFCASSTYGTGGYTFGSGTRLTVV.

The V gene is TRBV4-3, the J gene TRBJ1-1; D gene unclear. Looked up from germline, CDR1 is LGHNA and CDR2 is YSLEER. V shed 1 base and J shed 1 base, with 7 bases lying between them. The CDR3 contains 14 residues. The CDR3 DNA reads TGCGCCAGCAGCCAAGTAGCGGGGAACACTGAAGCTTTCTTT. Residues: CASSQVAGNTEAFF.

The chain recombines TRBV6-5 with TRBJ1-3; D remains unclear. This CDR3 has 16 residues. Germline V gene sequence: CDR1 MNHEY, CDR2 SVGAGI. Trimming pared 4 bases from V and 4 bases from J, leaving 17 bases between. CDR3 DNA sequence: TGTGCCAGCAGTTTCGACGCCCGGAGGGTCGGAAACACCATATATTTT. It is translated as CASSFDARRVGNTIYF.

This clone has only one observation. This chain links TRBV19 with TRBJ2-3, with TRBD1 as a possible D gene (5 bases). The length of the CDR3 is 14 residues. Trimming removed 4 bases from V and 2 bases from J, with 10 bases in between. CDR1 LNHDA and CDR2 SQIVND come from the germline V gene (reference sequence). The CDR3 region has the DNA TGTGCCAGTAGTACAGGGCTGGCCACAGATACGCAGTATTTT. Protein: CASSTGLATDTQYF.

The CDR3 sequence: CASTPGNEQFF. As DNA, the CDR3 is TGTGCCAGCACCCCCGGCAATGAGCAGTTCTTC. The J gene is TRBJ2-1, the V gene TRBV12-3 or TRBV12-4; D gene unclear. The CDR3 spans 11 residues. V was clipped by 7 bases and J by 6 bases, with 7 bases between them.

This clone appeared a few times. V usage is TRBV7-2 and J usage is TRBJ1-6, with 10 bases lining up with TRBD1. V dropped 5 bases and J dropped 4; count of bases not matched to a gene: 5. The CDR3 is made up of 16 amino acids. Germline V lookup: CDR1 SGHTA, CDR2 FQGNSA. Here the CDR3 reads CASSPGQGSYNSPLHF. CDR3 DNA: TGTGCCAGCAGCCCGGGACAGGGGAGTTATAATTCACCCCTCCACTTT.

The chain couples TRBV10-2 to TRBJ1-6; 7 bases are a match to TRBD1. Germline V gives CDR1 WSHSY, CDR2 SAAADI. CDR3 size: 14 residues. Germline trimming cut 4 bases from V and 10 bases from J; bases unmatched to any gene: 7. CDR3 amino acids: CASSGQGVPSPLHF. The CDR3 DNA reads as TGCGCCAGCAGTGGGCAGGGGGTACCCTCACCCCTCCACTTT.

This chain connects TRBV3-1 (or the pseudogene TRBV3-2) to TRBJ2-7, with TRBD2 matching over 12 bases. J lost 2 bases, V lost 1 base, and 3 bases had no gene match. Germline V gives CDR1 LGHDT, CDR2 YNNKEL (reference sequence). This CDR3 is built from 16 residues. The CDR3 loop is CASSQAGLAGPYEQYF. CDR3 bases: TGTGCCAGCAGCCAAGCCGGACTAGCGGGGCCCTACGAGCAGTACTTC.

This rearrangement joins TRBV5-1 to TRBJ2-5, with D maybe TRBD2 (5 bases). Germline V gene lookup returns CDR1 SGHRS and CDR2 YFSETQ. This CDR3 comprises 15 residues. Trimming removed 0 bases from V and 2 bases from J, with 11 bases in between. The CDR3, as DNA: TGCGCCAGCAGCTTGGAAGGGAGAGTTCAAGAGACCCAGTACTTC. Translation gives CASSLEGRVQETQYF.

V and J are TRBV7-2 and TRBJ2-5; D is uncertain. The germline V and J ends were trimmed by 7 bases and 4 bases, with 10 bases remaining between them. The CDR3 covers 12 residues. Germline assignment: CDR1 SGHTA and CDR2 FQGNSA. The CDR3 nucleotides read TGTGCCAGCAAGGCTAGTTTAGAGACCCAGTACTTC. This gives the protein CASKASLETQYF.

V and J are TRBV27 and TRBJ2-4; TRBD1 aligns across 8 bases. CDR1 is MNHEY and CDR2 is SMNVEV in the germline V gene (reference sequence). V gave up 3 bases and J gave up 5 bases; unmatched junction bases: 3. The CDR3 spans 14 residues. The CDR3 nucleotides are TGTGCCAGCAGTTTCCAGGGGGCCCAAAACATTCAGTACTTC. It translates to CASSFQGAQNIQYF.

The chain combines TRBV10-1 with TRBJ1-4; D is unclear. Trimming removed 0 bases from V and 5 bases from J, with 10 bases in between. Germline CDR1 WNHNN, CDR2 SYGVQD (reference sequence). The CDR3 spans 15 residues. The CDR3 bases are TGCGCCAGCAGTGAGTCAAACAGTTTGAATGAAAAACTGTTTTTT. Its protein is CASSESNSLNEKLFF.

This chain connects TRBV7-4 to TRBJ2-7; D not resolved. V lost 3 bases, J lost 0 bases, and 9 bases lay in between. Germline V gene lookup returns CDR1 SGHVT and CDR2 SQSDAQ. CDR3 length equals 14 residues. The chain's CDR3 is CASSFAQSSYEQYF. The DNA for the CDR3 is TGTGCCAGCAGCTTTGCACAGAGCTCCTACGAGCAGTACTTC.

This clone was detected a few times. J is TRBJ2-1 and V is TRBV9, with no clear D. The CDR3 extends over 14 amino acids. Trimming pared 0 bases from V and 4 bases from J, leaving 8 bases between. From germline, CDR1 is SGDLS and CDR2 YYNGEE. This CDR3 reads CASSVGRDYNEQFF. For the CDR3, the DNA is TGTGCCAGCAGCGTAGGAAGAGATTACAATGAGCAGTTCTTC.

The chain employs TRBV6-2 or TRBV6-3 and TRBJ1-5, with D tentatively TRBD1 (6 bases). The germline V gene encodes CDR1 MNHEY and CDR2 SVGEGT. The CDR3 length is 16 residues. Trimming removed 4 bases at V and 0 bases at J, with 13 bases between. The DNA for the CDR3 is TGTGCCAGCAGTTGGGGACATGGATATAGCAATCAGCCCCAGCATTTT. Residues: CASSWGHGYSNQPQHF.

This clone was detected only once. V usage is TRBV7-6 and J usage is TRBJ2-5; D may be TRBD2 (5 bases). V was cut by 5 bases and J by 1 base, with 17 bases left in between. The CDR3 is made up of 16 amino acids. Germline-derived CDR1 and CDR2 are SGHVS and FNYEAQ. DNA for the CDR3: TGTGCCAGCAGCACCTACTTCCGGGAAATCCAAGAGACCCAGTACTTC. Translation gives CASSTYFREIQETQYF.

This chain links TRBV4-2 with TRBJ2-1, with 11 nucleotides matching TRBD2. The CDR3 covers 15 residues. Losses at the gene ends were 3 bases for V and 6 bases for J; bases not matched to a gene: 4. Per germline, CDR1 LGHNA and CDR2 YNFKEQ. CDR3 protein: CASSHYSGGGNEQFF. CDR3 in DNA: TGTGCCAGCAGCCATTATAGCGGGGGGGGCAATGAGCAGTTCTTC.

This sequence joins TRBV7-7 and TRBJ2-1, with TRBD2 identical over 14 bases. J gave up 8 bases and V 5 bases, and 5 bases lay outside the gene matches. CDR1 and CDR2 (germline): SSHAT, FNYEAQ (reference sequence). The CDR3 consists of 15 residues. CDR3 in amino acids: CASSPGLAGADEQFF. CDR3 bases: TGTGCCAGCAGCCCGGGACTAGCGGGAGCGGATGAGCAGTTCTTC.

J is TRBJ2-7 and V is TRBV3-1 (or the pseudogene TRBV3-2), with D hard to call. This CDR3 has 13 amino acids. Trimming removed 1 base at V and 2 bases at J, with 6 bases between. The germline V gene encodes CDR1 LGHDT and CDR2 YNNKEL (reference sequence). CDR3 bases: TGTGCCAGCAGCCAAGGTATCCCCTACGAGCAGTACTTC. It codes for CASSQGIPYEQYF.

The sample holds one count of this clone. The gene calls are TRBV7-2 and TRBJ2-1, with 8 bases lining up with TRBD1. Unmatched junction bases numbered 5, after V lost 5 bases and J lost 8 bases. Per the germline V gene, CDR1 is SGHTA and CDR2 is FQGNSA. The CDR3 totals 13 residues. CDR3 nucleotides: TGTGCCAGCAGCCCTCGACAGGGGTATGAGCAGTTCTTC. The encoded protein is CASSPRQGYEQFF.

This clone was counted a few times. This chain connects TRBV7-9 to TRBJ2-1; TRBD1 matches 7 bases. The CDR3 totals 14 residues. V was pared by 4 bases and J by 4 bases, with 4 bases of the junction left unmatched. CDR1 SEHNR and CDR2 FQNEAQ come from the germline V gene (reference sequence). The CDR3 protein is CASSSWDRYNEQFF. The CDR3, as DNA: TGTGCCAGCAGCTCCTGGGACAGATACAATGAGCAGTTCTTC.

This clone was counted only a few times. The chain employs TRBV6-5 and TRBJ1-4; D uncertain. Trimming cost V 6 bases and J 3 bases, with 11 bases left between them. The germline V gene has CDR1 MNHEY and CDR2 SVGAGI. The CDR3 extends over 14 amino acids. The CDR3: CASSTIGANEKLFF. CDR3 sequence (DNA): TGTGCCAGCAGCACAATTGGAGCTAATGAAAAACTGTTTTTT.

The chain is built from TRBV19 and TRBJ1-1; TRBD1 might be the D (6 bases). This CDR3 region has 14 residues. Germline lookup yields CDR1 LNHDA and CDR2 SQIVND (reference sequence). The germline V and J ends were trimmed by 2 bases and 4 bases, with 11 bases remaining between them. The CDR3 DNA reads as TGTGCCAGTAGTATAATAAGGGGGTCCACTGAAGCTTTCTTT. Its protein product is CASSIIRGSTEAFF.

The chain couples TRBV9 to TRBJ2-1; D is perhaps TRBD1 (6 bases). Germline V gene lookup returns CDR1 SGDLS and CDR2 YYNGEE. The CDR3 loop spans 15 amino acids. Between the trimmed V and J ends, which lost 0 bases and 7 bases, there was a span of 14 bases. This CDR3 reads CASSVGVGAKNEQFF. CDR3 DNA: TGTGCCAGCAGCGTAGGCGTGGGGGCAAAAAATGAGCAGTTCTTC.

V is TRBV11-2 and J is TRBJ2-3; 7 bases map to TRBD2. Looked up from germline, CDR1 is SGHAT and CDR2 is FQNNGV. V shed 0 bases and J 1 base; nucleotides not matched to a gene: 4. The CDR3 covers 16 residues. CDR3 in DNA: TGTGCCAGCAGCTTAGATAGGGCGGGAGGCACAGATACGCAGTATTTT. Amino acids: CASSLDRAGGTDTQYF.

This chain joins TRBV12-5 and TRBJ2-7, with 7 bases that match TRBD1. The V gene's germline CDR1 is LGHNT and CDR2 FRNRAP. This CDR3 comprises 13 residues. Unmatched junction bases numbered 9, after V lost 7 bases and J lost 6 bases. The CDR3 DNA reads TGTGCTAGTGCTTTTGAGGGGGCGGGCGAGCAGTACTTC. This gives the protein CASAFEGAGEQYF.

The chain carries TRBV7-2 and TRBJ2-7; the match to TRBD2 covers 7 bases. Germline loops: CDR1 SGHTA, CDR2 FQGNSA. This CDR3 region has 14 residues. V lost 6 bases and J lost 9; bases outside the gene matches: 14. The CDR3 DNA is TGTGCCAGCAGTCTGGGAATGGGGGAGGGCCTGCAGTACTTC. Its translation is CASSLGMGEGLQYF.

This rearrangement joins TRBV9 to TRBJ1-3; D gene ambiguous. The CDR3 runs to 14 residues. Germline assignment: CDR1 SGDLS and CDR2 YYNGEE. Trimming took 0 bases from V and 7 from J, leaving 11 bases between them. CDR3 nucleotides: TGTGCCAGCAGCGTAGCCGGCAGGCAGAACACCATATATTTT. Translating it yields CASSVAGRQNTIYF.

This chain links TRBV10-2 with TRBJ1-1; D is unclear. Trimming left V 8 bases short and J 2 bases short, with 12 bases between. Per germline, CDR1 WSHSY and CDR2 SAAADI. This CDR3 is 13 amino acids long. CDR3 residues: CASAEQSNTEAFF. As DNA, the CDR3 is TGCGCCAGCGCGGAGCAAAGCAACACTGAAGCTTTCTTT.

The V and J genes are TRBV5-1 and TRBJ2-1; 10 positions match TRBD1. The trim removed 6 bases at V and 7 bases at J, leaving 7 bases unmatched. The CDR3 contains 14 residues. Germline V gene sequence: CDR1 SGHRS, CDR2 YFSETQ. Written as DNA, the CDR3 is TGCGCCAGCAATAATTGGGACAGGGGTAATGAGCAGTTCTTC. Translation: CASNNWDRGNEQFF.